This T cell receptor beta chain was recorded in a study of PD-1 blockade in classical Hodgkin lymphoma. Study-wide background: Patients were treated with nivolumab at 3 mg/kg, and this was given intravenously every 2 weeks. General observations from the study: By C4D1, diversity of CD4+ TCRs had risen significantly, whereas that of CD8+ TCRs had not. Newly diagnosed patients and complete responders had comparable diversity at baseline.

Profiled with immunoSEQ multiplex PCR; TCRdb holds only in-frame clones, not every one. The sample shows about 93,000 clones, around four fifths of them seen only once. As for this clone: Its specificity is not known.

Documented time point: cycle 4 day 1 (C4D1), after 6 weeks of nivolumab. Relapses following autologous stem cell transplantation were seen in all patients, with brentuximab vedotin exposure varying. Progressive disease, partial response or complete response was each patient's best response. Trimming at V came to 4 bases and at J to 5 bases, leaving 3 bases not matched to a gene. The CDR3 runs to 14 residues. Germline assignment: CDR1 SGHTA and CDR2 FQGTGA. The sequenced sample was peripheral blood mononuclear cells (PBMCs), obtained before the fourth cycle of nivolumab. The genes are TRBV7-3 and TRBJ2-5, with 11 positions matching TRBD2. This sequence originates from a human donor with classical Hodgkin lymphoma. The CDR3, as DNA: TGTGCCAGCAGCTCGGGACTAGCGGAGGAGACCCAGTACTTC. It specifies CASSSGLAEETQYF.